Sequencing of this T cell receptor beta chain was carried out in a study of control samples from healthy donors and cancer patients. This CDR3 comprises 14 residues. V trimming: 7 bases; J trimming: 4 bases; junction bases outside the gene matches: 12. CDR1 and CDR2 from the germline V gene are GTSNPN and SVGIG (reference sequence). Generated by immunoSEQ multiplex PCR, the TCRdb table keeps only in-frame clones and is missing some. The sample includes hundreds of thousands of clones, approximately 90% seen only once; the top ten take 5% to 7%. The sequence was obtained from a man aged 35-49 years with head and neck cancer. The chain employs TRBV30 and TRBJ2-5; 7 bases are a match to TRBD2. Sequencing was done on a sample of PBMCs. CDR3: CALVIRPGGETQYF. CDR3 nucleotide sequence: TGTGCCTTAGTAATCCGCCCGGGGGGAGAGACCCAGTACTTC.